This TCR beta chain was documented in a study of beta chain features in type 1 diabetes. On this clone: Its antigen is unknown.

Broader study findings: There were fewer insertions and more deletions at the VDJ junctions of type 1 diabetes patients. Any HLA effect on TCRB rearrangement was left unresolved by small sub-analyses.

Every isolated RNA sample was fully reverse transcribed, so sequencing captured expressed TCRB transcripts. The table came from immunoSEQ multiplex PCR; TCRdb's copy has only in-frame clones and leaves some out. The sample records roughly 310,000 clones, roughly 11% being singletons. Trimming took 6 bases from V and 0 from J; bases not matched to a gene: 1. Germline V gene lookup returns CDR1 SQVTM and CDR2 ANQGSEA. The CDR3 covers 13 residues. The sample comprised naive CD4+ T cells from blood. The V gene is TRBV29-1, the J gene TRBJ1-1; 10 bases fit TRBD1. This sequence originates from a woman aged 25 to 39 in good health. The CDR3 nucleotides are TGCAGCGTCGGGACAGGGGTGAACACTGAAGCTTTCTTT. This gives the protein CSVGTGVNTEAFF.